Listed below are T cell receptor beta chains from one sample, sequenced in a study of lymphopenia after photon versus proton radiotherapy. The protocol was immunoSEQ multiplex PCR, while the TCRdb copy is restricted to in-frame clones and leaves out a portion. The repertoire consists of 25,000 to 30,000 clones, with about nine tenths occurring once and the leading ten covering around 0.89%. Source: peripheral blood, taken from a patient treated with photon-based radiotherapy. All receptors come from a woman aged 45 to 65 with cholangiocarcinoma. Both conserved end residues are part of each CDR3. The D gene is left open where the match is weak. For some rows the clone size is stated as once, few or many, or as a class when expanded; others skip it.

TRBD1	TRBJ1-1	few	TRBV11-2	CASSTHRGPLRTEAFF	TGTGCCAGCAGCACACACAGGGGTCCGCTTCGCACTGAAGCTTTCTTT
.	TRBJ1-2	.	TRBV30	CAWSVPGGGYTF	TGTGCCTGGAGTGTACCCGGTGGGGGCTACACCTTC
TRBD2	TRBJ2-5	.	TRBV27	CASSLLGLAGTETQYF	TGTGCCAGCAGTTTGCTTGGACTAGCGGGGACAGAGACCCAGTACTTC
.	TRBJ1-1	.	TRBV7-9	CASSLGRDEAFF	TGTGCCAGCAGCTTAGGGAGGGATGAAGCTTTCTTT
TRBD1	TRBJ1-5	.	TRBV6-6	CASRGQINQPQHF	TGTGCCAGCAGGGGACAGATCAATCAGCCCCAGCATTTT
.	TRBJ1-1	.	TRBV27	CASSLSPGRETEAFF	TGTGCCAGCAGTTTATCTCCAGGGAGGGAAACTGAAGCTTTCTTT
.	TRBJ1-4	.	TRBV5-4	CASSPYTTNEKLFF	TGTGCCAGCAGCCCGTACACGACTAATGAAAAACTGTTTTTT
.	TRBJ2-1	.	TRBV11-2	CASSTPRGPSYNEQFF	TGTGCCAGCAGCACACCCCGGGGGCCCTCCTACAATGAGCAGTTCTTC
TRBD1	TRBJ1-6	.	TRBV10-3	CAIGTARTLSGSVDSPLHF	TGTGCCATCGGGACAGCCCGAACGTTATCGGGGTCGGTGGATTCACCCCTCCACTTT
.	TRBJ2-2	.	TRBV18	CASSPQDSPGELFF	TGTGCCAGCTCACCACAAGACAGTCCCGGGGAGCTGTTTTTT
TRBD1	TRBJ1-2	.	TRBV7-6	CASSRDRGEGYTF	TGTGCCAGCAGCCGAGACAGGGGAGAAGGCTACACCTTC
.	TRBJ2-3	.	TRBV9	CASSPWGGPRDTQYF	TGTGCCAGCAGCCCTTGGGGGGGGCCTCGAGATACGCAGTATTTT
.	TRBJ2-5	.	TRBV6-1	CASSTGTNQETQYF	TGTGCCAGCAGTACCGGCACGAACCAAGAGACCCAGTACTTC
.	TRBJ2-7	once	TRBV7-9	CASSPPAGPPYEQYF	TGTGCCAGCAGCCCCCCGGCGGGACCCCCCTACGAGCAGTACTTC
.	TRBJ1-6	.	TRBV28	CASSTRSISGTHF	TGTGCCAGCAGCACCCGGTCCATTTCCGGAACCCACTTT
.	TRBJ2-1	.	TRBV11-3	CASSSGSSYNEQFF	TGTGCCAGCAGCAGCGGAAGCTCCTACAATGAGCAGTTCTTC
.	TRBJ1-1	once	TRBV19	CASSIERGSTEAFF	TGTGCCAGTAGTATCGAGCGGGGGAGCACTGAAGCTTTCTTT
.	TRBJ1-4	medium-sized	TRBV4-3	CASSPQSGLEKLFF	TGCGCCAGCAGCCCTCAGTCAGGGCTGGAAAAACTGTTTTTT
TRBD2	TRBJ2-3	once	TRBV9	CASSVLGTSGADTQYF	TGTGCCAGCAGCGTATTAGGGACTAGCGGGGCCGACACGCAGTATTTT
.	TRBJ1-2	.	TRBV7-2	CASSRGPGRSNYGYTF	TGTGCCAGCAGCCGGGGGCCGGGACGGTCGAACTATGGCTACACCTTC
.	TRBJ2-1	.	TRBV4-3	CTSSQEGYSSYNEQFF	TGCACCAGCAGCCAAGAAGGGTACAGCTCCTACAATGAGCAGTTCTTC
.	TRBJ2-7	.	TRBV11-2	CARSPGGTAYEQYF	TGTGCCAGATCCCCAGGCGGGACGGCCTACGAGCAGTACTTC
.	TRBJ1-3	.	TRBV19	CASKGGSGNTIYF	TGTGCCAGCAAAGGGGGGTCTGGAAACACCATATATTTT
TRBD1	TRBJ2-7	.	TRBV6-1	CASSVQTGRVYEQYF	TGTGCCAGCAGTGTCCAGACAGGGCGAGTCTACGAGCAGTACTTC
.	TRBJ1-2	.	TRBV19	CASSILTTNYGYTF	TGTGCCAGTAGTATCCTGACAACTAACTATGGCTACACCTTC
TRBD2	TRBJ2-5	.	TRBV12-5	CASGLVRFSGPSSSEETQYF	TGTGCTAGTGGTTTGGTACGATTTAGCGGGCCGTCTTCCTCTGAGGAGACCCAGTACTTC
.	TRBJ1-6	.	TRBV19	CASSLSIGPTNGSPLHF	TGTGCCAGTAGCCTTAGTATCGGGCCAACGAACGGGTCACCCCTCCACTTT
TRBD1	TRBJ1-4	.	TRBV5-6	CASSANRGLGLFF	TGTGCCAGCAGCGCGAACAGGGGCTTGGGACTGTTTTTT
TRBD1	TRBJ1-2	.	TRBV18	CASSLDRVNYGYTF	TGTGCCAGCTCACTGGACAGGGTTAACTATGGCTACACCTTC
TRBD1	TRBJ2-4	once	TRBV2	CASSDATGSLLAKNIQYF	TGTGCCAGCAGTGACGCGACAGGGAGTTTACTAGCCAAAAACATTCAGTACTTC
TRBD1	TRBJ1-2	.	TRBV27	CASRTGLTNYGYTF	TGTGCCAGCAGGACAGGGCTCACTAACTATGGCTACACCTTC
.	TRBJ1-3	few	TRBV27	CASTLRGQVGNTIYF	TGTGCCAGCACCCTCCGGGGGCAGGTGGGAAACACCATATATTTT
.	TRBJ1-6	.	TRBV11-2	CASTLSRGGLSPLHF	TGTGCCAGCACCCTAAGCCGGGGGGGTCTCTCACCCCTCCACTTT
.	TRBJ2-2	.	TRBV25-1	CASSEYSPGELFF	TGTGCCAGCAGTGAATATTCTCCCGGGGAGCTGTTTTTT
.	TRBJ2-6	.	TRBV11-2	CASSLGLISGANVLTF	TGTGCCAGCAGCTTAGGCCTTATCTCTGGGGCCAACGTCCTGACTTTC
.	TRBJ2-7	.	TRBV25-1	CASGAWNPYEQYF	TGTGCCAGCGGCGCCTGGAACCCCTACGAGCAGTACTTC
.	TRBJ1-1	.	TRBV11-2	CASTWQVNTEAFF	TGTGCCAGCACCTGGCAGGTGAACACTGAAGCTTTCTTT
TRBD1	TRBJ1-5	.	TRBV28	CASSFSGRGLGQPQHF	TGTGCCAGCAGTTTTTCGGGCAGGGGGCTGGGGCAGCCCCAGCATTTT
.	TRBJ1-5	.	TRBV9	CASSASGVSNQPQHF	TGTGCCAGCAGCGCCTCAGGGGTGAGCAATCAGCCCCAGCATTTT
.	TRBJ1-6	.	TRBV7-2	CASTLSIQAPLHF	TGTGCCAGCACCTTGAGCATTCAGGCACCCCTCCACTTT
.	TRBJ1-4	.	TRBV11-2	CASSLYAARPLEKLFF	TGTGCCAGCAGCTTATATGCCGCGCGGCCTTTAGAAAAACTGTTTTTT
.	TRBJ2-3	.	TRBV7-6	CASSLGLPLDTQYF	TGTGCCAGCAGCTTAGGCCTACCTCTGGATACGCAGTATTTT
.	TRBJ1-1	.	TRBV20-1	CSAYRGNEAFF	TGCAGTGCTTATAGGGGGAATGAAGCTTTCTTT
.	TRBJ1-2	few	TRBV6-4	CASRGTGAGYTF	TGTGCCAGCAGGGGTACTGGGGCTGGCTACACCTTC
.	TRBJ1-5	few	TRBV18	CASSQVSENQPQHF	TGTGCCAGCTCACAGGTTTCAGAGAATCAGCCCCAGCATTTT
.	TRBJ1-1	.	TRBV18	CASSYRGNTEAFF	TGTGCCAGCTCATACCGGGGGAACACTGAAGCTTTCTTT
.	TRBJ1-1	.	TRBV6-1	CASSDRENTEAFF	TGTGCCAGCAGTGACAGAGAGAACACTGAAGCTTTCTTT
.	TRBJ2-1	.	TRBV27	CASSLEGLYGNEQFF	TGTGCCAGCAGTTTAGAGGGTTTGTATGGCAATGAGCAGTTCTTC
.	TRBJ2-2	.	TRBV5-1	CASSSSGELFF	TGCGCCAGCAGCTCCTCCGGGGAGCTGTTTTTT
.	TRBJ2-6	.	TRBV4-3	CASSQEVGGAGANVLTF	TGCGCCAGCAGCCAAGAAGTTGGAGGGGCTGGGGCCAACGTCCTGACTTTC
TRBD1	TRBJ1-6	.	TRBV6-6	CASSSGTGERALHF	TGTGCCAGCAGCTCCGGGACAGGGGAAAGGGCCCTCCACTTT
.	TRBJ2-7	.	TRBV5-1	CASSSTEIYEQYF	TGCGCCAGCAGCTCTACAGAGATCTACGAGCAGTACTTC
.	TRBJ2-5	.	TRBV10-3	CASREVGQETQYF	TGTGCCTCAAGGGAGGTTGGGCAAGAGACCCAGTACTTC
TRBD2	TRBJ2-1	.	TRBV9	CASSVEPSGGAYEQFF	TGTGCCAGCAGCGTAGAACCTAGCGGGGGGGCCTATGAGCAGTTCTTC
.	TRBJ2-1	.	TRBV10-3	CATTRGASSSYNEQFF	TGTGCCACCACCAGAGGCGCCTCTAGCTCCTACAATGAGCAGTTCTTC